This T cell receptor (beta chain) was obtained from a study of blood T cell repertoires in COVID-19. Study overall: The cDNA or gDNA used as material had been derived from T cells, B-cell-depleted T cells, or PBMCs.

In the study's own analysis: Amplification of reference gene primers was used by the study to estimate nucleated cell counts. Some clones are missing from TCRdb's copy, which holds only in-frame ones; the method was immunoSEQ multiplex PCR. The V and J calls and clone size are taken from that table; D and trimming were inferred from the DNA. The data show 150,000 or so clones, 83% seen once. V lost 5 bases, J lost 0 bases, and 14 bases lay in between. This CDR3 comprises 16 residues. Per the germline V gene, CDR1 is SGHVS and CDR2 is FQNEAQ. Sequenced input: peripheral blood. The chain joins TRBV7-8 to TRBJ1-5; no definite D call. The receptor was isolated from a woman between 55 and 75 years old with COVID-19, enrolled during active disease. CDR3 loop: CASSTPRGNSNQPQHF. The CDR3 DNA is TGTGCCAGCAGCACCCCAAGAGGGAATAGCAATCAGCCCCAGCATTTT.